This T cell receptor beta chain was profiled in a study of regulatory T cells in long-lasting Graves disease. Whole-study context: Antithyroid drug intake by newly diagnosed Graves' patients had lasted under 3 months.

iRepertoire HTBI primers and Arm-PCR of CDR3 regions built TCR beta libraries. TCRdb re-derived calls from the multiplex PCR reads in MiXCR, one entry per CDR3 protein. The sample has about 620,000 distinct CDR3 sequences, about 16% seen once; the top ten hold around a sixth. Regarding time point: newly diagnosed GD, antithyroid drugs for less than 3 months. TCR sequences were obtained from RNA taken from PBMCs. With 0 bases removed from V and 6 bases from J, the gap between germline ends came to 9 bases. Germline V gene lookup returns CDR1 DFQATT and CDR2 SNEGSKA (reference sequence). This CDR3 is 12 amino acids long. In the case of this clonotype: Possible read error: a much larger clone is one base away.

These data are also associated with another study on T cells in Graves' hyperthyroidism and ophthalmopathy. That paper notes: Patients were excluded for uncontrolled infection, other autoimmune disease, pregnancy or lactation.

The source of this sequence is a woman aged 25 to 39 with Graves disease. V is TRBV20-1 and J is TRBJ2-7; D ambiguous. Sequenced here: peripheral blood mononuclear cells (PBMCs), sampled at new diagnosis, from a patient treated with antithyroid drugs. The CDR3 is CSARETSGEQYF. CDR3 DNA: TGCAGTGCTAGAGAGACCTCGGGCGAGCAGTACTTC.